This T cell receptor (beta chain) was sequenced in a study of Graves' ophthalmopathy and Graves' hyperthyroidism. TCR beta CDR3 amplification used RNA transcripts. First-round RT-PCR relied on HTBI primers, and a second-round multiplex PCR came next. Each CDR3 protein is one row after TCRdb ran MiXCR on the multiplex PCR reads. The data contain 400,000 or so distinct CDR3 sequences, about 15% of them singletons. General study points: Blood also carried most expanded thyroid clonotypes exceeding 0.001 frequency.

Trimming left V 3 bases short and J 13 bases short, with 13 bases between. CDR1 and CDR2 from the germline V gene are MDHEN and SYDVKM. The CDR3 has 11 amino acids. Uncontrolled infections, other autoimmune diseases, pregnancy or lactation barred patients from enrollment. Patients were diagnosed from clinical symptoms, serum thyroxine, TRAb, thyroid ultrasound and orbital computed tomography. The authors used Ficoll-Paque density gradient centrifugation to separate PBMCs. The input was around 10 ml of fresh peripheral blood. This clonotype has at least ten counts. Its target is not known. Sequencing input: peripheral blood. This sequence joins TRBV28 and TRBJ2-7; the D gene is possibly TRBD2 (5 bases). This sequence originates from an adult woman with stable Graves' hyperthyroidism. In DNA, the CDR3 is TGTGCCAGCAGTTTCCGGGGTTGGTTTTACTTC. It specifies CASSFRGWFYF.